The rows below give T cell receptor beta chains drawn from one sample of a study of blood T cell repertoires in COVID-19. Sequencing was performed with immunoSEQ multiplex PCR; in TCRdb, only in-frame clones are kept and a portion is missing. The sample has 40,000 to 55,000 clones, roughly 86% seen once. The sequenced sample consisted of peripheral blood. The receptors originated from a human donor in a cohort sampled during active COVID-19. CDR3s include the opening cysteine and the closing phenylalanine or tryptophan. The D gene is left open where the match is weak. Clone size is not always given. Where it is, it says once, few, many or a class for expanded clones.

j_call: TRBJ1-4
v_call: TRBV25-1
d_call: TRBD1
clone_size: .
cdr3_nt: TGTGCCAGCAGTGAACTGAGACAGGGGGGAAATGAAAAACTGTTTTTT
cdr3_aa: CASSELRQGGNEKLFF

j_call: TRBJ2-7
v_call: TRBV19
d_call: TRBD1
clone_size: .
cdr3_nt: TGTGCCAGTAGTCCCCGGGCAGGGGGAACGTACGAGCAGTACTTC
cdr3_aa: CASSPRAGGTYEQYF

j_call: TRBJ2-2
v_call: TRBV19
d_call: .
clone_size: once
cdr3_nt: TGTGCCAGTAGTATAGACGGCGGGCCGGCCGGGGAGCTGTTTTTT
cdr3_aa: CASSIDGGPAGELFF

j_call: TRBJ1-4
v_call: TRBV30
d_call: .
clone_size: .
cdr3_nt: TGTGCCTGGAGTCAGGGGCAAGAAAAACTGTTTTTT
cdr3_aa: CAWSQGQEKLFF

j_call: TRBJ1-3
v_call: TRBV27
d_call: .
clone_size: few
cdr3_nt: TGTGCCAGCAGGATTTTGACAGACAACTCTGGAAACACCATATATTTT
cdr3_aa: CASRILTDNSGNTIYF

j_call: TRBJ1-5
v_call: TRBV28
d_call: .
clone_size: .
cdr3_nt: TGTGCCAGCAGTTTCCCCCGGGATTCATCGGGGCAGCCCCAGCATTTT
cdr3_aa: CASSFPRDSSGQPQHF

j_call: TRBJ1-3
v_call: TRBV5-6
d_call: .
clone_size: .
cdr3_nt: TGTGCCAGCAGCTCACCACACACGAACTCTGGAAACACCATATATTTT
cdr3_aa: CASSSPHTNSGNTIYF

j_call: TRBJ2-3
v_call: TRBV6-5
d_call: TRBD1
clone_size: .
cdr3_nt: TGTGCCAGCAAAGGGACAGGGGGCGACTATACGCAGTATTTT
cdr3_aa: CASKGTGGDYTQYF

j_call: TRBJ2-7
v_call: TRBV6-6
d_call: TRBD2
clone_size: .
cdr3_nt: TGTGCCAGCAGCCCGGGGGGGAGCTCCTACGAGCAGTACTTC
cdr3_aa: CASSPGGSSYEQYF

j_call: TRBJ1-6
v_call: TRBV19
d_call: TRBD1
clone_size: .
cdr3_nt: TGTGCCAGTAGTTCCGGGGACAGGGGGAATTCACCCCTCCACTTT
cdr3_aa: CASSSGDRGNSPLHF

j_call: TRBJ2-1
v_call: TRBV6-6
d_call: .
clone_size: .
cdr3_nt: TGTGCCAGCCAGGCTTACAATGAGCAGTTCTTC
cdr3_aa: CASQAYNEQFF

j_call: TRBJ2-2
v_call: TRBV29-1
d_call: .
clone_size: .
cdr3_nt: TGCAGCGTTGCAGCGTCGAACACCGGGGAGCTGTTTTTT
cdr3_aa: CSVAASNTGELFF

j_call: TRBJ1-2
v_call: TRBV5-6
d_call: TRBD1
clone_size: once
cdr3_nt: TGTGCCAGCAGCTTCCCACCGGGACAGCCGCGGGCCTACACCTTC
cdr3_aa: CASSFPPGQPRAYTF

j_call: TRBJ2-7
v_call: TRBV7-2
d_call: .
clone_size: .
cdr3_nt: TGTGCCAGCAGCCCAAACACCTACGAGCAGTACTTC
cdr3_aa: CASSPNTYEQYF

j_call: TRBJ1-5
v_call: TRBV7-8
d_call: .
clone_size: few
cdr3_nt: TGTGCCAGCAGCCCCGCAGGGCGTCCTAATCAGCCCCAGCATTTT
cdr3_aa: CASSPAGRPNQPQHF

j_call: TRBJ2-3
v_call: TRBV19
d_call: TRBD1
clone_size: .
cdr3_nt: TGTGCCAGTAGTATTCGTTCGGGGACAGGCACAGATACGCAGTATTTT
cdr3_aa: CASSIRSGTGTDTQYF

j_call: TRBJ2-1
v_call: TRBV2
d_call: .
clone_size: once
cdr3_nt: TGTGCCAGCAGTGGACAGGTTTCCTACAATGAGCAGTTCTTC
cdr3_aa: CASSGQVSYNEQFF

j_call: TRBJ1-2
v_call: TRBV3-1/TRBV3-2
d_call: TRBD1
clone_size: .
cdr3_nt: TGTGCCAGCAGCCCTACAGGGGCCTATGGCTACACCTTC
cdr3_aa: CASSPTGAYGYTF

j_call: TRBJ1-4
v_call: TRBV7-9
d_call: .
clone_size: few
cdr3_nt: TGTGCCAGCAGCCCAGGGCAGGCGGGGGGTAATGAAAAACTGTTTTTT
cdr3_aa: CASSPGQAGGNEKLFF

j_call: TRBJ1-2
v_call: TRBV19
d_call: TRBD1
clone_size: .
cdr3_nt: TGTGCCAGTAGGAACCCACAGGGGGCGTTGTATGGCTACACCTTC
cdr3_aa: CASRNPQGALYGYTF

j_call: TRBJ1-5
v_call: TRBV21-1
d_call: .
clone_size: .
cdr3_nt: TGTGCCAGCAGCAAAAGCTTGGGCCCGGGGAATCAGCCCCAGCATTTT
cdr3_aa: CASSKSLGPGNQPQHF

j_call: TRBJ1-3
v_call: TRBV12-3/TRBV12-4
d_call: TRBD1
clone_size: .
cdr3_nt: TGTGCCAGCAGTCGGACAGGGGGAAACACCATATATTTT
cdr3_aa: CASSRTGGNTIYF

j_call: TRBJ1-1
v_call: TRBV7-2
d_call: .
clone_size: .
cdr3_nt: TGTGCCAGCAGCTTACTAGGACTCCGGAACACTGAAGCTTTCTTT
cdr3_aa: CASSLLGLRNTEAFF

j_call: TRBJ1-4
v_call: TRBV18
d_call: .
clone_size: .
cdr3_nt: TGTGCCAGCTCACCCTACAGGGATGGCGAAAAACTGTTTTTT
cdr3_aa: CASSPYRDGEKLFF

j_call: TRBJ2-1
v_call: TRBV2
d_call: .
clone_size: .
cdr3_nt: TGTGCCAGCAGATGGCTAGCCCGTACGGGGGGCGAGCAGTTCTTC
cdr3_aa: CASRWLARTGGEQFF

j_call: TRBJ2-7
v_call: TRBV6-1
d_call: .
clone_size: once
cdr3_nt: TGTGCCAGCAGTGAAGTCAAGGGACTCGAGCAGTACTTC
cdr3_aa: CASSEVKGLEQYF

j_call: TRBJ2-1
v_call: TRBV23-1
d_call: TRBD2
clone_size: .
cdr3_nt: TGCGCCAGCAGTCTTTCGGGCCCAGCGGCGGGAGGGCTGAATGAGCAGTTCTTC
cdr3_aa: CASSLSGPAAGGLNEQFF

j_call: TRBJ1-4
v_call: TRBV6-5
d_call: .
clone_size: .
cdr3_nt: TGTGCCAGCAGTTCCCCCGGGAGGCAAGGTGAAAAACTGTTTTTT
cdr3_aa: CASSSPGRQGEKLFF

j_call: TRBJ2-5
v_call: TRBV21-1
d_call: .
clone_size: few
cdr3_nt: TGTGCCAGCAGCAAAATACGTCGGCTGCCGGGGGAGACCCAGTACTTC
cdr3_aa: CASSKIRRLPGETQYF

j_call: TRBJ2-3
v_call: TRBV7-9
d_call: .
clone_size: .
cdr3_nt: TGTGCCAGCAGCTCGATGAGGAATACGCAGTATTTT
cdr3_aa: CASSSMRNTQYF

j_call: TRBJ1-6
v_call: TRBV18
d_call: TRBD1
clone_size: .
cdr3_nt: TGTGCCAGCTCAGCGGACAGGGAATATAATTCACCCCTCCACTTT
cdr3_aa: CASSADREYNSPLHF

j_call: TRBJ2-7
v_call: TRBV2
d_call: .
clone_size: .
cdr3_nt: TGTGCCAGCAAACGGGAGGGACAGACCTACGAGCAGTACTTC
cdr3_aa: CASKREGQTYEQYF

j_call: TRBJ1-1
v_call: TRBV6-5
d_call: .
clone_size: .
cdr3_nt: TGTGCCAGCAGTTACTCGAGCACAGCGAACACTGAAGCTTTCTTT
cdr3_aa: CASSYSSTANTEAFF

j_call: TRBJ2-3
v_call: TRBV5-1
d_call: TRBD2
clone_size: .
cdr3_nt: TGCGCCAGCAGCGGTAGCGGGGGAGACACAGATACGCAGTATTTT
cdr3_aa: CASSGSGGDTDTQYF

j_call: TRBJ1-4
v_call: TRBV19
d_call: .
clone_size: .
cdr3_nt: TGTGCCAGTAGCCAAAACTCGGGGGAAAAACTGTTTTTT
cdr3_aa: CASSQNSGEKLFF

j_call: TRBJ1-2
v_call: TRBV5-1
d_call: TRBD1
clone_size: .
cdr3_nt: TGCGCCAGCAGCCCGAGGATACAGGGGGCAACTAACTATGGCTACACCTTC
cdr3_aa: CASSPRIQGATNYGYTF

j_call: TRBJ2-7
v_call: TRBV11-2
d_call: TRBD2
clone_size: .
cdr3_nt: TGTGCCAGCAGCCTTCTAGCGGGGTACGAGCAGTACTTC
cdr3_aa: CASSLLAGYEQYF

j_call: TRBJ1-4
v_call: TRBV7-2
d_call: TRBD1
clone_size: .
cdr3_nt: TGTGCCAGCAGCTTAGACCGGGGGACAGGGGGCCTGTTTTTT
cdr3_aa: CASSLDRGTGGLFF

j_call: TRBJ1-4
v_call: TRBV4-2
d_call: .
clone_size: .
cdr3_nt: TGTGCCAGCAGCCAAGATCTGAGGGCTTCTAATGAAAAACTGTTTTTT
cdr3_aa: CASSQDLRASNEKLFF

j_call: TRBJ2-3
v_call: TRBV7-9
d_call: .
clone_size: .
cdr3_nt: TGTGCCAGCAGCTTAACTAAAGGCCCAGATACGCAGTATTTT
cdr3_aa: CASSLTKGPDTQYF

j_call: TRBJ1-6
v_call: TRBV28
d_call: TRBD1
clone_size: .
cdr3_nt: TGTGCCAGCAGCCTCAGGGGGCTTAATTCACCCCTCCACTTT
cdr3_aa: CASSLRGLNSPLHF